The 20 T cell receptor beta chains reported below all come from one sample, sequenced in a study of long-term antiretroviral therapy in people with HIV. The assay, immunoSEQ v3.0, was run at survey level. Using immunoSEQ multiplex PCR, the repertoire was profiled, and TCRdb retains in-frame clones only, with some absent. Here the sample spans 20,000 to 30,000 clones, about 83% being singletons. Specimen: unsorted PBMCs, collected 4.8 years after starting antiretroviral therapy. The receptors derive from a man aged 35 to 55 with HIV.

The DNA for the CDR3 is TGTGCCAGCAGTTTAGGGACCACACACAATGAGCAGTTCTTC. Protein sequence: CASSLGTTHNEQFF. The chain uses TRBV27 and TRBJ2-1, with D possibly called TRBD1 or TRBD2 (5 bases each). The CDR3 consists of 14 residues. Germline V gene sequence: CDR1 MNHEY, CDR2 SMNVEV (reference sequence). V dropped 2 bases and J dropped 5 bases, with 10 bases sitting between them.

This chain joins TRBV6-5 and TRBJ1-1; possibly TRBD1 for D (6 bases). Between the trimmed V and J ends, which lost 7 bases and 5 bases, there was a span of 17 bases. Germline loops: CDR1 MNHEY, CDR2 SVGAGI. The CDR3 has 14 amino acids. The CDR3 DNA reads TGTGCCAGCAACTTACGCGGGGGCTCGACTGAAGCTTTCTTT. Translation: CASNLRGGSTEAFF.

The gene calls are TRBV11-2 and TRBJ2-2; D possibly corresponds to TRBD1 (6 bases). Germline loops: CDR1 SGHAT, CDR2 FQNNGV. V lost 5 bases and J 0 bases, leaving 10 bases between the germline ends. There are 15 residues in the CDR3. CDR3 bases: TGTGCCAGCAGCCTCGGACAGCCGAACACCGGGGAGCTGTTTTTT. Protein product: CASSLGQPNTGELFF.

The gene calls are TRBV2 and TRBJ2-7, with 11 nucleotides matching TRBD2. Germline CDR1 is SNHLY and CDR2 is FYNNEI. Germline trimming cut 6 bases from V and 2 bases from J; bases unmatched to any gene: 6. CDR3 size: 15 residues. The CDR3 DNA sequence: TGTGCCAGCAGAGAGACTAGCGGGGAACCCTACGAGCAGTACTTC. This sequence encodes CASRETSGEPYEQYF.

The chain couples TRBV6-5 to TRBJ2-4; 9 positions match TRBD1. The CDR3 consists of 16 residues. Losses at the gene ends were 4 bases for V and 0 bases for J; bases not matched to a gene: 4. Germline V gives CDR1 MNHEY, CDR2 SVGAGI. The CDR3 is CASSSGQGLAKNIQYF. CDR3 DNA: TGTGCCAGCAGTTCGGGACAGGGACTAGCCAAAAACATTCAGTACTTC.

The chain recombines TRBV19 with TRBJ2-1; TRBD2 aligns across 9 bases. Germline V lookup: CDR1 LNHDA, CDR2 SQIVND (reference sequence). V dropped 7 bases and J dropped 7; count of bases not matched to a gene: 20. The CDR3 covers 18 residues. This CDR3 reads CASTFRTSASHVGNEQFF. The CDR3 DNA reads TGTGCCAGTACCTTCAGGACTAGCGCGTCCCATGTCGGTAATGAGCAGTTCTTC. The entire variable domain, with the rest obtained from reference TRBV19 and TRBJ2-1, is as follows: DGGITQSPKYLFRKEGQNVTLSCEQNLNHDAMYWYRQDPGQGLRLIYYSQIVNDFQKGDIAEGYSVSREKKESFPLTVTSAQKNPTAFYLCASTFRTSASHVGNEQFFGPGTRLTVL.

CDR3 sequence (DNA): TGTGCCAGCAGCGCCCTGAGCGGGGGGACCGCCGCGAACACCGGGGAGCTGTTTTTT. Translation gives CASSALSGGTAANTGELFF. The chain employs TRBV9 and TRBJ2-2, with TRBD2 matching 9 bases. This CDR3 has 19 amino acids. Losses at the gene ends were 3 bases for V and 0 bases for J; bases not matched to a gene: 12. The V gene's germline CDR1 is SGDLS and CDR2 YYNGEE. The variable domain in full, completed from reference TRBV9 and TRBJ2-2, reads DSGVTQTPKHLITATGQRVTLRCSPRSGDLSVYWYQQSLDQGLQFLIQYYNGEERAKGNILERFSAQQFPDLHSELNLSSLELGDSALYFCASSALSGGTAANTGELFFGEGSRLTVL.

The rearrangement joins TRBV5-6 to TRBJ1-6; TRBD1 aligns across 7 bases. V shed 4 bases and J 13 bases; nucleotides not matched to a gene: 17. Germline lookup yields CDR1 SGHDT and CDR2 YYEEEE. CDR3 length equals 16 residues. The chain's CDR3 is CASSGQGGLTGSPLHF. The DNA of the CDR3 is TGTGCCAGCAGCGGTCAGGGGGGATTGACAGGGTCGCCCCTCCACTTT.

The chain employs TRBV10-2 and TRBJ2-5, with D possibly being TRBD1 or TRBD2 (6 bases each). Germline V gives CDR1 WSHSY, CDR2 SAAADI. With 5 bases removed from V and 2 bases from J, the gap between germline ends came to 12 bases. The CDR3 is 14 residues long. The CDR3 loop is CASSRVGGQETQYF. The CDR3 DNA reads TGCGCCAGCAGTAGAGTAGGGGGGCAAGAGACCCAGTACTTC.

The chain employs TRBV7-2 and TRBJ2-5, with TRBD2 identical over 11 bases. The CDR3 covers 14 residues. V dropped 3 bases and J dropped 7; count of bases not matched to a gene: 4. The germline CDR1 and CDR2 sequences are SGHTA and FQGNSA. The CDR3 sequence is CASSLGLAEGTQYF. The CDR3 region has the DNA TGTGCCAGCAGCTTGGGACTAGCGGAGGGGACCCAGTACTTC.

This clone was counted once. The chain joins TRBV11-1 to TRBJ2-1; 9 bases match TRBD1. This CDR3 is built from 15 residues. V trimming: 4 bases; J trimming: 7 bases; junction bases outside the gene matches: 8. Germline lookup yields CDR1 SGHAT and CDR2 FQDESV (reference sequence). In DNA form, the CDR3 reads TGTGCCAGCAGCTCCACTCTGGACAGGGGTAATGAGCAGTTCTTC. Amino acid sequence: CASSSTLDRGNEQFF. The whole variable domain, remainder taken from reference TRBV11-1 and TRBJ2-1, is EAEVAQSPRYKITEKSQAVAFWCDPISGHATLYWYRQILGQGPELLVQFQDESVVDDSQLPKDRFSAERLKGVDSTLKIQPAELGDSAMYLCASSSTLDRGNEQFFGPGTRLTVL.

V gene TRBV10-2 combines with J gene TRBJ2-7; TRBD1 or TRBD2 may be the D gene (5 bases each). The V gene lost 4 bases and the J gene lost 3 bases, with 16 bases spanning the gap. The CDR3 is 15 residues long. Germline-derived CDR1 and CDR2 are WSHSY and SAAADI. The CDR3, as DNA: TGCGCCAGCAGTGGACCGGTACGGGGCCTCTACGAGCAGTACTTC. Its translation is CASSGPVRGLYEQYF.

CDR3 coding DNA: TGTGCCAGTAGTATTCGAAAAAATATTGGGGGATCCTACAATGAGCAGTTCTTC. Translating it yields CASSIRKNIGGSYNEQFF. V usage is TRBV19 and J usage is TRBJ2-1; D may be TRBD1 or TRBD2 (5 bases each). The V end lost 3 bases, the J end lost 1 base, and 19 bases lay between the germline ends. The CDR3 consists of 18 residues. Germline-derived CDR1 and CDR2 are LNHDA and SQIVND (reference sequence).

The chain links TRBV6-5 to TRBJ1-2; a weak D match, TRBD1 (5 bases). The germline V gene encodes CDR1 MNHEY and CDR2 SVGAGI. There are 12 residues in the CDR3. V was pared by 2 bases and J by 8 bases, with 9 bases between. The CDR3 protein is CASSYGGMGYTF. The CDR3 coding sequence is TGTGCCAGCAGTTACGGGGGAATGGGCTACACCTTC.

The chain carries TRBV11-1 and TRBJ1-4; 8 positions agree with TRBD1. J gave up 8 bases and V 3 bases, and 2 bases lay outside the gene matches. This CDR3 contains 13 residues. Germline CDR1 and CDR2: SGHAT and FQDESV (reference sequence). This CDR3 reads CASSFPGGEKLFF. DNA of the CDR3: TGTGCCAGCAGCTTTCCAGGGGGCGAAAAACTGTTTTTT.

The rearrangement joins TRBV6-6 to TRBJ1-1; D perhaps matches TRBD1 (5 bases). CDR1 and CDR2 (germline): MNHNY, SVGAGI (reference sequence). The CDR3 length is 16 residues. V lost 6 bases to trimming and J lost 1 base, with 18 bases between them. This CDR3 reads CASRLPGGAKNTEAFF. CDR3 DNA: TGTGCCAGCAGGCTCCCCGGTGGGGCTAAGAACACTGAAGCTTTCTTT.

The chain recombines TRBV6-5 with TRBJ2-1; 7 nucleotides agree with TRBD1. This CDR3 is built from 15 residues. CDR1 MNHEY and CDR2 SVGAGI come from the germline V gene. The ends lost 0 bases at V and 4 bases at J; junction bases unmatched: 3. The CDR3 coding sequence is TGTGCCAGCAGTTACTCAGGGGACAGTTACAATGAGCAGTTCTTC. Protein sequence: CASSYSGDSYNEQFF.

The rearrangement links TRBV5-1 to TRBJ2-1; 8 positions agree with TRBD2. The CDR3 is 17 amino acids. Looked up from germline, CDR1 is SGHRS and CDR2 is YFSETQ. With 4 bases clipped from V and 4 bases from J, the junction kept 13 bases outside the gene matches. CDR3 amino acids: CASSLNPGRVLYNEQFF. In DNA, the CDR3 is TGCGCCAGCAGCCTAAACCCCGGGAGGGTGTTGTACAATGAGCAGTTCTTC.

The chain carries TRBV4-3 and TRBJ2-5; D is uncertain. The CDR3 consists of 15 residues. Trimming removed 0 bases at V and 5 bases at J, with 13 bases between. Germline V gene sequence: CDR1 LGHNA, CDR2 YSLEER. The CDR3, as DNA: TGCGCCAGCAGCCAAGATCATAACCCCTGGGAGACCCAGTACTTC. Its translation is CASSQDHNPWETQYF.

CDR3 bases: TGTGCCAGCAGCGACTGGGAGGGGACCTACTCTGGAAACACCATATATTTT. Its translation is CASSDWEGTYSGNTIYF. V and J are TRBV28 and TRBJ1-3; D is perhaps TRBD1 (5 bases). The V end was cut by 6 bases, the J end by 0 bases, with 18 bases between. The germline gives CDR1 MDHEN, CDR2 SYDVKM. The CDR3 is made up of 17 amino acids.